What follows are 16 T cell receptor beta chains derived from one specimen sequenced in a study of blood T cell repertoires in COVID-19. The protocol was immunoSEQ multiplex PCR, while the TCRdb copy is restricted to in-frame clones and leaves out a portion. The repertoire consists of 150,000 to 200,000 clones, with approximately 86% occurring once and the leading ten covering about 1.2%. The source material was peripheral blood. Receptors were obtained from a man between 60 and 75 years old who had recovered from COVID-19.

The chain joins TRBV14 to TRBJ2-7; D perhaps matches TRBD1 (6 bases). The ends were cut back, 1 base at V and 3 bases at J, with 16 bases in the middle. Germline CDR1 and CDR2: SGHDN and FVKESK. The CDR3 runs 16 residues. The CDR3 reads CASSQVGDIGYYEQYF. CDR3 coding DNA: TGTGCCAGCAGCCAAGTAGGGGACATTGGGTACTACGAGCAGTACTTC.

With respect to this clone: The same CDR3 arises from other DNA sequences in this sample as well. The J gene is TRBJ1-4, the V gene TRBV19; the D gene is possibly TRBD1 (5 bases). The CDR3 length is 15 residues. CDR1 is LNHDA and CDR2 is SQIVND in the germline V gene (reference sequence). V was cut by 3 bases and J by 1 base, with 9 bases left in between. This CDR3 is CASSISGGTNEKLFF. The CDR3 nucleotides are TGTGCCAGTAGTATTAGCGGGGGAACTAATGAAAAACTGTTTTTT.

The chain recombines TRBV6-6 with TRBJ1-2; 8 nucleotides agree with TRBD1. The V gene end was trimmed by 8 bases and the J gene end by 4 bases; junction bases not matched to a gene: 6. The CDR3 totals 13 residues. In germline, CDR1 is MNHNY, CDR2 SVGAGI (reference sequence). The chain's CDR3 is CASGYTGGYGYTF. The CDR3 coding sequence is TGTGCCAGCGGCTACACAGGGGGCTATGGCTACACCTTC.

This clone was seen a single time. J is TRBJ1-3 and V is TRBV9; possible D gene TRBD1, 5 bases. Trimming left V 0 bases short and J 1 base short, with 8 bases between. CDR3 length: 15 residues. Looked up from germline, CDR1 is SGDLS and CDR2 is YYNGEE. In DNA form, the CDR3 reads TGTGCCAGCAGCGTAGGGGGGGTTTCTGGAAACACCATATATTTT. It encodes CASSVGGVSGNTIYF.

This clone came up once. This rearrangement joins TRBV3-1 (or the pseudogene TRBV3-2) to TRBJ2-5; a possible D gene is TRBD1 (6 bases). The CDR3 runs to 15 residues. V was trimmed by 7 bases and J by 5 bases, leaving 20 bases between them. Germline V lookup: CDR1 LGHDT, CDR2 YNNKEL (reference sequence). The CDR3: CASNLPGHEKETQYF. The CDR3 DNA is TGTGCCAGCAACCTTCCGGGACATGAAAAGGAGACCCAGTACTTC.

The chain couples TRBV15 to TRBJ2-1; 8 bases align to TRBD2. The V segment lost 0 bases and the J segment 3 bases; nucleotides outside the gene matches: 1. This CDR3 has 15 amino acids. The V gene's germline CDR1 is LNHNV and CDR2 YYDKDF (reference sequence). As DNA, the CDR3 is TGTGCCACCAGCAGAGAGGGACTAGTCTACAATGAGCAGTTCTTC. Translated: CATSREGLVYNEQFF.

The chain combines TRBV5-1 with TRBJ2-2; TRBD2 agrees at 9 bases. Trimming removed 3 bases from V and 9 bases from J; junction bases left unmatched: 15. CDR1 and CDR2 (germline): SGHRS, YFSETQ. This CDR3 is 17 amino acids long. The DNA for the CDR3 is TGCGCCAGCAGCTCAGACCCCGGCGGGGGGGCCGACCGGGAGCTGTTTTTT. It codes for CASSSDPGGGADRELFF.

The chain links TRBV6-5 to TRBJ1-1, with D uncertain. From germline, CDR1 is MNHEY and CDR2 SVGAGI. The CDR3 runs 14 residues. The ends were cut back, 2 bases at V and 6 bases at J, with 13 bases in the middle. The CDR3 nucleotides read TGTGCCAGCAGTTACCCCGGGGAGTCGGCTGAAGCTTTCTTT. Translating it yields CASSYPGESAEAFF.

The genes are TRBV11-2 and TRBJ2-5; TRBD2 matches at 7 bases. Germline assignment: CDR1 SGHAT and CDR2 FQNNGV. This CDR3 is built from 16 residues. After removal of 5 bases from V and 2 bases from J, the junction contained 11 bases not matched to a gene. This CDR3 is CASSPVPSGEQETQYF. In DNA, the CDR3 is TGTGCCAGCAGCCCCGTCCCTAGCGGAGAGCAAGAGACCCAGTACTTC.

The chain combines TRBV6-5 with TRBJ1-1; D is ambiguous. The V end lost 2 bases, the J end lost 1 base, and 5 bases lay between the germline ends. This CDR3 region has 13 residues. Germline CDR1 is MNHEY and CDR2 is SVGAGI. CDR3 loop: CASSYAGNTEAFF. The CDR3 DNA is TGTGCCAGCAGTTACGCAGGGAACACTGAAGCTTTCTTT.

The chain joins TRBV9 to TRBJ2-5, with 9 bases matching TRBD1. CDR3 size: 15 residues. CDR1 is SGDLS, CDR2 YYNGEE, per germline. V was clipped by 1 base and J by 2 bases; unmatched bases: 3. The CDR3 DNA sequence: TGTGCCAGCAGCGTATCTGGACAGGGGCAAGAGACCCAGTACTTC. Encoded protein: CASSVSGQGQETQYF.

This chain connects TRBV9 to TRBJ2-3; a weak D match, TRBD2 (5 bases). CDR1 and CDR2 (germline): SGDLS, YYNGEE. This CDR3 is built from 14 residues. V was pared by 8 bases and J by 4 bases, with 17 bases between. This CDR3 is CASGSSLSADTQYF. CDR3 nucleotides: TGTGCCAGTGGGAGCAGTCTCAGCGCAGATACGCAGTATTTT.

CDR3 sequence: CASSLEGARGGYTF. The CDR3 nucleotides are TGTGCCAGCAGCTTGGAGGGGGCACGTGGTGGCTACACCTTC. This sequence joins TRBV7-9 and TRBJ1-2; TRBD1 agrees at 7 bases. This CDR3 comprises 14 residues. With V trimmed by 3 bases and J by 7 bases, 8 bases remained unmatched. Germline V gene lookup returns CDR1 SEHNR and CDR2 FQNEAQ (reference sequence).

The chain employs TRBV12-3 or TRBV12-4 and TRBJ2-2, with D tentatively TRBD1 (6 bases). This CDR3 is 13 amino acids long. V was shortened by 5 bases and J by 7 bases, with 11 bases between the two germline ends. The DNA for the CDR3 is TGTGCCAGCAGTACAGGGCTCCACGGGGAGCTGTTTTTT. Its protein product is CASSTGLHGELFF.

This chain links TRBV7-2 with TRBJ2-3; the match to TRBD2 covers 9 bases. The CDR3 has 14 residues. Germline CDR1 and CDR2: SGHTA and FQGNSA. The V segment lost 5 bases and the J segment 11 bases; nucleotides outside the gene matches: 11. CDR3 DNA sequence: TGTGCCAGCAGCCCCGTTAGCGGGGGCGGGGGGCAGTATTTT. Translating it yields CASSPVSGGGGQYF.

This rearrangement joins TRBV6-5 to TRBJ2-5, with D perhaps TRBD2 (5 bases). Germline loops: CDR1 MNHEY, CDR2 SVGAGI. The CDR3 is 15 amino acids. V dropped 0 bases and J dropped 3 bases, with 11 bases sitting between them. CDR3 amino acids: CASSYSYGSEETQYF. The CDR3 nucleotides are TGTGCCAGCAGTTACTCGTATGGTAGCGAAGAGACCCAGTACTTC.